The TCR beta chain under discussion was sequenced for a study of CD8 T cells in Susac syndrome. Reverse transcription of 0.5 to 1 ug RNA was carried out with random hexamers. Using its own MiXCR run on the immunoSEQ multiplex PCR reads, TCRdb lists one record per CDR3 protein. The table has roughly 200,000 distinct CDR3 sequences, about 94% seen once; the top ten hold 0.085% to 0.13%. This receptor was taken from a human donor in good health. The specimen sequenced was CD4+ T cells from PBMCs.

Here the CDR3 reads CATQLDRGSYTF. As DNA, the CDR3 is TGTGCCACACAGCTGGACAGGGGGAGCTACACCTTC. The genes are TRBV25-1 and TRBJ1-2, with 10 positions matching TRBD1. Trimming cost V 10 bases and J 9 bases; bases outside gene matches: 8. Looked up from germline, CDR1 is MGHDK and CDR2 is SYGVNS. The CDR3 spans 12 residues.